This T cell receptor (beta chain) came from a study of cytomegalovirus exposure and HLA in healthy donors. 60 Vbeta and 13 Jbeta primers were used in PCR. Methods used by the authors: An analysis that came later counted some 80 million unique TCR beta chains, approximately 11 million shared. Profiled with immunoSEQ multiplex PCR; TCRdb holds only in-frame clones, not every one. V and J calls and clone size come straight from that table; D and trimming were deduced from the DNA. Of 170,000 or so clones in the sample, about 80% are singletons; the top ten hold about 0.63%. Trimming removed 4 bases from V and 7 bases from J, with 13 bases in between. This CDR3 comprises 12 residues. Germline CDR1 reads GTSNPN; CDR2 reads SVGIG (reference sequence).

The V and J genes are TRBV30 and TRBJ1-1; unclear D gene. Sequencing was done on a sample of PBMCs. The TCR was taken from a boy aged 10-17 years in good health and CMV-seronegative. The CDR3 spells CAWNPVGSEAFF. CDR3 nucleotide sequence: TGTGCCTGGAACCCGGTGGGGAGTGAAGCTTTCTTT.